This T cell receptor (beta chain) emerged from a study of shared clonotypes between healthy human individuals. Study observations and caveats: Clonotype sharing across several donors was observed for around 4.8% of naive CD4 clonotypes. Among the subsets, naive ones generally showed larger estimated richness than memory ones. The study sampled only blood, and tissue repertoires likely differ.

Naive-designated CD8 cells lacked CD45RO, were positively enriched for CCR7, and omitted terminally differentiated effector memory CD45RA+ cells. Turning to this clone: Its specificity is not known.

Some clones are missing from TCRdb's copy, which holds only in-frame ones; the method was immunoSEQ multiplex PCR. Of 2 million to 2.5 million clones listed, about 93% are singletons. CDR1 and CDR2 from the germline V gene are SGHDN and FVKESK. Trimming took 0 bases from V and 2 from J, leaving 10 bases between them. The CDR3 spans 15 residues. This sequence joins TRBV14 and TRBJ2-5, with D possibly being TRBD1 (5 bases). The sequence was obtained from a man aged 18-30 years in good health. Some clones in this sample may be carry-over from other donors' samples. Material for sequencing was naive CD8+ T cells from PBMCs. As DNA, the CDR3 is TGTGCCAGCAGCCAAGACTGGCAGGGACAAGAGACCCAGTACTTC. This gives the protein CASSQDWQGQETQYF.